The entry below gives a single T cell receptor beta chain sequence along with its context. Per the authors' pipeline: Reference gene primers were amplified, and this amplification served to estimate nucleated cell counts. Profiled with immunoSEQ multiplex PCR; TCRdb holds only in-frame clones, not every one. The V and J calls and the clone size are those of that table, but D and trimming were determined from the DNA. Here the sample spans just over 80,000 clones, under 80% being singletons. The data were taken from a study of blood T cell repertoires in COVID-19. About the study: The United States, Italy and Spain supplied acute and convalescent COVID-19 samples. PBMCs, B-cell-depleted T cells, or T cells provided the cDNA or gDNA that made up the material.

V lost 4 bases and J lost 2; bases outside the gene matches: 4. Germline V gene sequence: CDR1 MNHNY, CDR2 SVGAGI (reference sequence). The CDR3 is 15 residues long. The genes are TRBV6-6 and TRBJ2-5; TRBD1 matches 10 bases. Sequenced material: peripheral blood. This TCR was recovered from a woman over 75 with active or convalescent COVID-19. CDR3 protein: CASSWPGQGQETQYF. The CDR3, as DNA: TGTGCCAGCAGTTGGCCGGGACAGGGGCAAGAGACCCAGTACTTC.